Shown below are 8 T cell receptor beta chains from a single sample sequenced in a study of blood T cell repertoires in COVID-19. Here immunoSEQ multiplex PCR was the method, and the copy in TCRdb shows in-frame clones only, minus some. Of 300,000 to 450,000 clones in the sample, approximately 88% were seen once. The sample consisted of peripheral blood. These receptors originate from a woman aged 25 to 45 with COVID-19, enrolled during active disease.

The rearrangement joins TRBV5-1 to TRBJ2-7, with D maybe TRBD1 (7 bases). Trimming cost V 7 bases and J 0 bases, with 17 bases left between them. The CDR3 length is 15 residues. Germline V gives CDR1 SGHRS, CDR2 YFSETQ. The DNA for the CDR3 is TGCGCCAGCCAGTCAGGGGGAGGCGTCTCCTACGAGCAGTACTTC. Protein: CASQSGGGVSYEQYF.

The chain joins TRBV12-3 or TRBV12-4 to TRBJ1-2; TRBD1 matches at 7 bases. Trimming removed 4 bases from V and 8 bases from J; junction bases left unmatched: 7. The CDR3 covers 13 residues. CDR3 loop: CASSYTGAGGYTF. The DNA of the CDR3 is TGTGCCAGCAGTTATACAGGGGCCGGCGGCTACACCTTC.

This sequence joins TRBV4-3 and TRBJ1-1; possibly TRBD1 for D (6 bases). Germline CDR1 and CDR2: LGHNA and YSLEER. V lost 3 bases, J lost 8 bases, and 22 bases lay in between. This CDR3 spans 16 amino acids. CDR3 sequence (DNA): TGCGCCAGCAGCCATTCCCCGGCGAGGAGGACAGAGGAAGCTTTCTTT. Its translation: CASSHSPARRTEEAFF.

The chain couples TRBV5-6 to TRBJ1-3, with D unclear. Germline V lookup: CDR1 SGHDT, CDR2 YYEEEE. The V end was cut by 2 bases, the J end by 13 bases, with 16 bases between. CDR3 length: 13 residues. This CDR3 is CASSLGRSTRIYF. As DNA, the CDR3 is TGTGCCAGCAGCTTAGGGAGATCTACCCGGATATATTTT. Combining the CDR3 with reference TRBV5-6 and TRBJ1-3 gives the whole variable domain DAGVTQSPTHLIKTRGQQVTLRCSPKSGHDTVSWYQQALGQGPQFIFQYYEEEERQRGNFPDRFSGHQFPNYSSELNVNALLLGDSALYLCASSLGRSTRIYFGEGSWLTVV.

This rearrangement joins TRBV5-1 to TRBJ2-7; unclear D gene. Germline CDR1 is SGHRS and CDR2 is YFSETQ. The ends were cut back, 4 bases at V and 2 bases at J, with 10 bases in the middle. The CDR3 consists of 13 residues. The CDR3 coding sequence is TGCGCCAGCAGCCCTGACAATACCTACGAGCAGTACTTC. This codes for CASSPDNTYEQYF.

The chain carries TRBV11-2 and TRBJ1-2, with D possibly TRBD1 on 6 matching bases. Trimming shortened V by 5 bases and J by 1 base, and 14 bases separated the two germline ends. This CDR3 region has 15 residues. Germline CDR1 is SGHAT and CDR2 is FQNNGV. CDR3 DNA: TGTGCCAGCAGCCCGACCGGACAGAATAACTATGGCTACACCTTC. It yields the protein CASSPTGQNNYGYTF.

V usage is TRBV7-2 and J usage is TRBJ1-4, with TRBD1 identical over 8 bases. This CDR3 region has 16 residues. J gave up 8 bases and V 1 base, and 9 bases lay outside the gene matches. From germline, CDR1 is SGHTA and CDR2 FQGNSA. CDR3 nucleotides: TGTGCCAGCAGCTTAGGGTACACAGGGGGGAACGAAAAACTGTTTTTT. As protein: CASSLGYTGGNEKLFF.

The CDR3 DNA reads TGTGCCAGCAGCAAAAAGAACAGAACCATGACAGGGGAGAATGGCTACACCTTC. It encodes CASSKKNRTMTGENGYTF. This chain uses TRBV21-1 with TRBJ1-2; TRBD1 is the table's D call, not checked against the DNA. TRBV21-1 is flagged as a pseudogene. CDR3 length equals 18 residues.